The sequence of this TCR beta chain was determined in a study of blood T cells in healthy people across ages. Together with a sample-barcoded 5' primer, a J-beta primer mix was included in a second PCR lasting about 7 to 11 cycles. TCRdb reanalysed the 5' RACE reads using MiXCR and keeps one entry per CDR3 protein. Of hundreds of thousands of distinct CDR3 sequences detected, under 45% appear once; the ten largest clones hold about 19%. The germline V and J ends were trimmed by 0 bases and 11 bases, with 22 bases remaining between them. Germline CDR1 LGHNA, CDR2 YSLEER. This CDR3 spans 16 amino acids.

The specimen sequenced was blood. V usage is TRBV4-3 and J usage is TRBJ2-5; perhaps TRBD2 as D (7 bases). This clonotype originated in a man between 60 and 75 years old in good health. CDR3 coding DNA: TGCGCCAGCAGCCAAGAAACGGGGGGCCTAGGAAATGAGCAGTACTTC. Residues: CASSQETGGLGNEQYF.